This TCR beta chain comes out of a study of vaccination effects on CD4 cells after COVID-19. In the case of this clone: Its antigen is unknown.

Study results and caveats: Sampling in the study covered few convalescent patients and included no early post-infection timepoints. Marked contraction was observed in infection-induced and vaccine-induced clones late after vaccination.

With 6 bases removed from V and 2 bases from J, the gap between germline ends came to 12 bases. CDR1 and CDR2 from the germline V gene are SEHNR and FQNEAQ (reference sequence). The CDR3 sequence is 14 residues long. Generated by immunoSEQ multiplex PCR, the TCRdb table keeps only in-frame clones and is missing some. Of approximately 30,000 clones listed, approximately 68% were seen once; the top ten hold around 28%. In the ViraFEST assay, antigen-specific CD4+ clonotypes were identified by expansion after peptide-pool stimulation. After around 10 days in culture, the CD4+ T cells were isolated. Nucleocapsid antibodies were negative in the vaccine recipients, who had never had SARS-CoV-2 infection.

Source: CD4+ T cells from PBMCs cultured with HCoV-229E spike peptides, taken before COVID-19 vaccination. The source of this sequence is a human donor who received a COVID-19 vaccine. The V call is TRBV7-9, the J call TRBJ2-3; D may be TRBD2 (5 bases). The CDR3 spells CASSPRGYTDTQYF. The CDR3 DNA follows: TGTGCCAGCAGTCCCCGGGGTTACACAGATACGCAGTATTTT.